This TCR beta chain emerged from a study of chemoradiotherapy in HPV16-positive cancers. This CDR3 comprises 14 residues. Between the trimmed V and J ends, which lost 1 base and 0 bases, there was a span of 5 bases. Per germline, CDR1 SGHTA and CDR2 FQGNSA. Sequenced by immunoSEQ multiplex PCR; TCRdb stores in-frame clones only, minus some. The repertoire holds about 53,000 clones, with about 88% as singletons. The chain combines TRBV7-2 with TRBJ2-3; no definite D call. This sequence was found in a human donor with HPV-associated anogenital cancer. The sequencing here drew on blood, taken from a patient who underwent chemoradiotherapy. The CDR3 nucleotides are TGTGCCAGCAGCTTAGGGGTTAGCACAGATACGCAGTATTTT. Encoded protein: CASSLGVSTDTQYF.